This T cell receptor (beta chain) was sequenced for a study of PD-L1 blockade in urothelial cancer. The V gene's germline CDR1 is SEHNR and CDR2 FQNEAQ (reference sequence). With 5 bases clipped from V and 4 bases from J, the junction kept 4 bases outside the gene matches. The CDR3 totals 15 residues. The time point was: pretreatment peripheral blood. Produced via immunoSEQ multiplex PCR; TCRdb's table is partial and in-frame only. The table shows around 70,000 clones, with roughly 88% occurring only once. V is TRBV7-9 and J is TRBJ2-1, with 11 positions matching TRBD2. The sample consisted of PBMCs, taken around atezolizumab (anti-PD-L1) treatment. This TCR derives from a man between 70 and 80 years old with urothelial cancer. For the CDR3, the DNA is TGTGCCAGCAGCCTGGGACTAGCGGAATACAATGAGCAGTTCTTC. Protein product: CASSLGLAEYNEQFF.